This paragraph reports one TCR beta chain. Its antigen is not identified. Healthy donors of bone marrow made up the group. This entry is derived from a study of cytomegalovirus exposure and HLA in healthy donors. Study-level findings and limits: For presence/absence analyses, sequencing depth was assumed to be roughly uniform across donors.

With 5 bases clipped from V and 6 bases from J, the junction kept 14 bases outside the gene matches. The CDR3 has 19 residues. The germline CDR1 and CDR2 sequences are SGHDN and FVKESK. Primers for the PCR totalled 60 Vbeta and 13 Jbeta. Only in-frame clones appear in the TCRdb table, and some are missing; sequencing was by immunoSEQ multiplex PCR. The repertoire holds approximately 200,000 clones, roughly 81% seen once, with 2.5% to 4% in the top ten. The clonotype originates from a woman aged 25 to 39 in good health and CMV-seropositive. The sequenced sample consisted of PBMCs. The chain couples TRBV14 to TRBJ2-1; 15 nucleotides align to TRBD2. Here the CDR3 DNA reads TGTGCCAGCAGCGGACTAGCGGGAGGGAAATACCCATCACGCAATGAGCAGTTCTTC. Amino acid sequence: CASSGLAGGKYPSRNEQFF.